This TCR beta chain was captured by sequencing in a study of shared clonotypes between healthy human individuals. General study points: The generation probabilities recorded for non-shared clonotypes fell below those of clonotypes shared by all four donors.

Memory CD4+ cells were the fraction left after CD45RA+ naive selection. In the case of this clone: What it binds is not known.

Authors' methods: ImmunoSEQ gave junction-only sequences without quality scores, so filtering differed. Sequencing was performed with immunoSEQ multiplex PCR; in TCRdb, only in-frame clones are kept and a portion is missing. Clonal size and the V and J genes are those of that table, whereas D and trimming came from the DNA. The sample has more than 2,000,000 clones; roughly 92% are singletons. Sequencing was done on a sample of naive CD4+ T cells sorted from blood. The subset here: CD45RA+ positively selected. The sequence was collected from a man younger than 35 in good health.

CDR3 sequence (DNA): TGCGCCAGCAGCTTAGAGCAGGGGATTGATGGCTACACCTTC. It specifies CASSLEQGIDGYTF. The rearrangement joins TRBV5-1 to TRBJ1-2; tentatively, D is TRBD1 (6 bases). V shed 2 bases and J shed 6 bases, with 14 bases lying between them. The CDR3 extends over 14 amino acids. Germline V gives CDR1 SGHRS, CDR2 YFSETQ.